The 5 T cell receptor beta chains below all came from one sample that was sequenced in a study of CD8 T cells in ankylosing spondylitis. TCRdb re-called the 5' RACE reads through MiXCR, storing one row per CDR3 protein. Counted here are about 240,000 distinct CDR3 sequences, 7.5% to 9% occurring once; the ten biggest clones make up approximately 6.3%. The specimen sequenced was blood, either unsorted or a sorted T cell fraction (not recorded which). The receptors were sampled from a male donor with ankylosing spondylitis or in good health (not recorded which).

At least ten counts were recorded for this clonotype. The V and J genes are TRBV19 and TRBJ2-5; 7 nucleotides match TRBD1. V gave up 5 bases and J gave up 2 bases; unmatched junction bases: 5. Germline CDR1 LNHDA, CDR2 SQIVND (reference sequence). The length of the CDR3 is 14 residues. The CDR3 loop reads CASSPLDRQETQYF. The CDR3, as DNA: TGTGCCAGTAGTCCCTTGGACAGGCAAGAGACCCAGTACTTC.

In its sample, this clonotype was seen many times. V usage is TRBV20-1 and J usage is TRBJ2-3; weak D call: TRBD1 (6 bases). CDR1 is DFQATT and CDR2 is SNEGSKA in the germline V gene (reference sequence). The CDR3 contains 13 residues. Trimming left V 5 bases short and J 5 bases short, with 14 bases between. CDR3 in DNA: TGCAGTGCTTGGGCAGGGGCGGGAGATACGCAGTATTTT. Protein sequence: CSAWAGAGDTQYF.

The chain couples TRBV7-6 to TRBJ1-1; D gene ambiguous. CDR1 and CDR2 from the germline V gene are SGHVS and FNYEAQ. This CDR3 has 14 amino acids. V gave up 2 bases and J gave up 3 bases, with 10 bases separating them. CDR3 region: CASSLNDGHTEAFF. CDR3 sequence (DNA): TGTGCCAGCAGCTTAAACGACGGCCACACTGAAGCTTTCTTT.

This clonotype was seen at least ten times. V and J are TRBV5-1 and TRBJ1-1; D remains ambiguous. Germline lookup yields CDR1 SGHRS and CDR2 YFSETQ. Trimming took 1 base from V and 1 from J, leaving 5 bases between them. The CDR3 consists of 13 residues. The CDR3 loop reads CASSLSENTEAFF. The CDR3 DNA is TGCGCCAGCAGCTTGTCTGAGAACACTGAAGCTTTCTTT.

This clonotype has at least ten counts. The genes are TRBV20-1 and TRBJ2-4; D might be TRBD2 (6 bases). V was clipped by 6 bases and J by 3 bases, with 15 bases between them. Germline V gene data show CDR1 as DFQATT and CDR2 as SNEGSKA (reference sequence). This CDR3 spans 14 amino acids. DNA for the CDR3: TGCAGTGCCGCACTAGGGCGGGGCAAAAACATTCAGTACTTC. This sequence encodes CSAALGRGKNIQYF.